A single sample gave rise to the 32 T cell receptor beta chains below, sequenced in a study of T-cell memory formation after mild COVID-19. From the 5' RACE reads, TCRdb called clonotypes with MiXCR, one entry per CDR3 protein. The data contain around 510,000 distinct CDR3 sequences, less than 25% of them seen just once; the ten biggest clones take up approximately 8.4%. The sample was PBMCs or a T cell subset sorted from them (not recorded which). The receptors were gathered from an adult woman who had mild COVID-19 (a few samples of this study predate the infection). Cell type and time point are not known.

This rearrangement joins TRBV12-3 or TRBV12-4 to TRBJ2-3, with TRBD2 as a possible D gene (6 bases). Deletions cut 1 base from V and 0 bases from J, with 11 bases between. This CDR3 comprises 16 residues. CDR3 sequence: CASSLGRGASTDTQYF. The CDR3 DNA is TGTGCCAGCAGTTTAGGTCGCGGGGCGAGCACAGATACGCAGTATTTT.

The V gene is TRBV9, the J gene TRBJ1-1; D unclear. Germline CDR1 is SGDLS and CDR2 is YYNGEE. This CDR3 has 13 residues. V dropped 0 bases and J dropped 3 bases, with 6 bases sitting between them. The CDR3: CASSVGTDTEAFF. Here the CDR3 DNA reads TGTGCCAGCAGCGTAGGCACCGACACTGAAGCTTTCTTT. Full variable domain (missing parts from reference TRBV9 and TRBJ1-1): DSGVTQTPKHLITATGQRVTLRCSPRSGDLSVYWYQQSLDQGLQFLIQYYNGEERAKGNILERFSAQQFPDLHSELNLSSLELGDSALYFCASSVGTDTEAFFGQGTRLTVV.

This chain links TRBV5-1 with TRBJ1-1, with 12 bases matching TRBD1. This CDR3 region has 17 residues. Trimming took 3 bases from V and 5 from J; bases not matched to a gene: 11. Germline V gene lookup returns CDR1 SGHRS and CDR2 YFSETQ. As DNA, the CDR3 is TGCGCCAGCAGCTCCCACCCGGGACAGGGGGCTGGGACTGAAGCTTTCTTT. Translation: CASSSHPGQGAGTEAFF.

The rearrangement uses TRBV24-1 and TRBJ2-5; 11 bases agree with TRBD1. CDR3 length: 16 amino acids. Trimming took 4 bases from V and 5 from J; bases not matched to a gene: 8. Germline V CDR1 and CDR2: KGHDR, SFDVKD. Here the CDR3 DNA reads TGTGCCACCAGTGACGCCGGGACAGGGGGAGGGGAGACCCAGTACTTC. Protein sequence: CATSDAGTGGGETQYF.

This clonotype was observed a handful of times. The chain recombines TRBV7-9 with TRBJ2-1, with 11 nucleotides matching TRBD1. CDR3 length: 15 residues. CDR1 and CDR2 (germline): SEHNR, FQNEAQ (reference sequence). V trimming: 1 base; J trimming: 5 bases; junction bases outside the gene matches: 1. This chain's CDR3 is CASSLGTGGHNEQFF. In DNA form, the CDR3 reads TGTGCCAGCAGCTTAGGGACAGGGGGCCACAATGAGCAGTTCTTC. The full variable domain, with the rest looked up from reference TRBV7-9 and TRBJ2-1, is DTGVSQNPRHKITKRGQNVTFRCDPISEHNRLYWYRQTLGQGPEFLTYFQNEAQLEKSRLLSDRFSAERPKGSFSTLEIQRTEQGDSAMYLCASSLGTGGHNEQFFGPGTRLTVL.

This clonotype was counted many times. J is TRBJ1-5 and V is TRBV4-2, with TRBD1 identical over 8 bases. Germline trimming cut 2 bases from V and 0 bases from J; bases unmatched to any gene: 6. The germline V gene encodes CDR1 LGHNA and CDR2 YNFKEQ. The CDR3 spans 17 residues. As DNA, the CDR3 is TGTGCCAGCAGCCAAATCCTCGGGACAGGTAGCAATCAGCCCCAGCATTTT. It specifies CASSQILGTGSNQPQHF.

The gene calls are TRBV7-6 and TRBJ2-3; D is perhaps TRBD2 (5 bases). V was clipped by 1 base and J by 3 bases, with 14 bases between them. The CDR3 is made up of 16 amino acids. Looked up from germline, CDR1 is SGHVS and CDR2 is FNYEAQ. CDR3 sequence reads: CASSLVPGVGTDTQYF. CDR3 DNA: TGTGCCAGCAGCTTAGTGCCCGGGGTTGGGACAGATACGCAGTATTTT.

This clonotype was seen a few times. The CDR3 here is CASSLSGTGEETQYF. DNA of the CDR3: TGTGCCAGCAGCCTATCCGGGACAGGGGAAGAGACCCAGTACTTC. This rearrangement joins TRBV7-3 to TRBJ2-5; 10 nucleotides line up with TRBD1. The CDR3 is 15 residues long. With V trimmed by 5 bases and J by 3 bases, 6 bases remained unmatched. Germline V gene sequence: CDR1 SGHTA, CDR2 FQGTGA.

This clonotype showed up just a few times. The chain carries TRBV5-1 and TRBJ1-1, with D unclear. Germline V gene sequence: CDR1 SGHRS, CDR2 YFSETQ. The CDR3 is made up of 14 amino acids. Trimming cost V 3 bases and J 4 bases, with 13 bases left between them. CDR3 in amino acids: CASSYVGGFTEAFF. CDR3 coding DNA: TGCGCCAGCAGCTATGTGGGAGGGTTCACTGAAGCTTTCTTT. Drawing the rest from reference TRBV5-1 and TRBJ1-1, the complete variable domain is KAGVTQTPRYLIKTRGQQVTLSCSPISGHRSVSWYQQTPGQGLQFLFEYFSETQRNKGNFPGRFSGRQFSNSRSEMNVSTLELGDSALYLCASSYVGGFTEAFFGQGTRLTVV.

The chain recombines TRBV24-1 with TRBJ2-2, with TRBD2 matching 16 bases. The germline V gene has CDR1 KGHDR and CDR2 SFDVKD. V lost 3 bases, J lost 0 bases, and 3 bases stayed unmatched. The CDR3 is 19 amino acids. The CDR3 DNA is TGTGCCACCAGTGATCCGGGACTAGCGGGGGGGTCGAACACCGGGGAGCTGTTTTTT. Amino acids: CATSDPGLAGGSNTGELFF.

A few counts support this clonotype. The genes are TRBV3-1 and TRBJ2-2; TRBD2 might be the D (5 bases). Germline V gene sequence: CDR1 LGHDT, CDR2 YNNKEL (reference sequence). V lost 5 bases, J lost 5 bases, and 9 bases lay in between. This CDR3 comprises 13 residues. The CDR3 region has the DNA TGTGCCAGCAGCTTACGACTAACCGGGGAGCTGTTTTTT. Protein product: CASSLRLTGELFF.

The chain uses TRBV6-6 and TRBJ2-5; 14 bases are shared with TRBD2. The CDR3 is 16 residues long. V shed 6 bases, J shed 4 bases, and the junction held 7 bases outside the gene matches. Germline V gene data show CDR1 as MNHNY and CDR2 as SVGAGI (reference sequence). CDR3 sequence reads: CASSRGTSGGLETQYF. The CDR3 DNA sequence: TGTGCCAGCAGCCGCGGGACTAGCGGGGGCTTAGAGACCCAGTACTTC.

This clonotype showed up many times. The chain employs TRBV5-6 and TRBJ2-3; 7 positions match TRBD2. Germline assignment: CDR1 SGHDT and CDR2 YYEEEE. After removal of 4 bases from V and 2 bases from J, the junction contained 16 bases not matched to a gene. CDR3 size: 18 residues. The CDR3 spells CASSGPASERGDTDTQYF. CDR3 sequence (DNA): TGTGCCAGCAGCGGCCCGGCTTCGGAGCGGGGTGACACAGATACGCAGTATTTT.

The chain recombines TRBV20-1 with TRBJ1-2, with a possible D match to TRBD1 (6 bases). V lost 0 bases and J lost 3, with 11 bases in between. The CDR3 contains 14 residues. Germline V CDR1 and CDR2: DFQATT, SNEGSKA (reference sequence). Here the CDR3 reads CSARDVTGYYGYTF. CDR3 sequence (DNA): TGCAGTGCTAGAGACGTGACAGGATACTATGGCTACACCTTC.

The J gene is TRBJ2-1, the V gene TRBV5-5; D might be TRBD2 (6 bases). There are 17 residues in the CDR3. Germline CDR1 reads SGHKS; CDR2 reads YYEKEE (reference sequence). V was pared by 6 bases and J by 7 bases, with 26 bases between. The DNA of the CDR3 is TGTGCCAGCAACACCTCTCCCGGCGGGACGGGTATGAATGAGCAGTTCTTC. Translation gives CASNTSPGGTGMNEQFF.

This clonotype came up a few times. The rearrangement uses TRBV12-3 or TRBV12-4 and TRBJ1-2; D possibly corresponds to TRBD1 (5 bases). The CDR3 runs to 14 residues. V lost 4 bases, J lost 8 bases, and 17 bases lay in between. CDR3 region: CASSSTPRVQGYTF. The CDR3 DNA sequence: TGTGCCAGCAGTTCAACCCCCAGGGTCCAGGGCTACACCTTC.

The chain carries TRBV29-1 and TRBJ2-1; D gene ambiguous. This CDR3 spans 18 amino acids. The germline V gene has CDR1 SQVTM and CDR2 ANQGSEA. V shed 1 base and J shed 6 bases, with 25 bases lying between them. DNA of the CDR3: TGCAGCGTTGAAGGTCGTGGGCAGCCCCTCGCCACCGTCAATGAGCAGTTCTTC. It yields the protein CSVEGRGQPLATVNEQFF.

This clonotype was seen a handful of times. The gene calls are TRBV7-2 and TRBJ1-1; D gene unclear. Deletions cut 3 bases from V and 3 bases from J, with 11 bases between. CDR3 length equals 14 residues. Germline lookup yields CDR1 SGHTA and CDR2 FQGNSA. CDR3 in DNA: TGTGCCAGCAGCTTGTCAGTGGAGGACACTGAAGCTTTCTTT. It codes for CASSLSVEDTEAFF.

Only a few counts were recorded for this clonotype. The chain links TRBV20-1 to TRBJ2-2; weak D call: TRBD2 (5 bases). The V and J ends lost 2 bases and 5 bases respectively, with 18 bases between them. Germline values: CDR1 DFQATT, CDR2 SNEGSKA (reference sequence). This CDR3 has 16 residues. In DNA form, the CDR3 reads TGCAGTGCTAGAAACCAACCCGGGGTCTCGACCGGGGAGCTGTTTTTT. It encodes CSARNQPGVSTGELFF.

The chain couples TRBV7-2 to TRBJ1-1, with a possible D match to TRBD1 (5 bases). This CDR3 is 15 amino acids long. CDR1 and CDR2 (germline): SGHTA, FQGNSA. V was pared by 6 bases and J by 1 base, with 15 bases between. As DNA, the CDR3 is TGTGCCAGCAGGCCAGAATCCGGGACGAACACTGAAGCTTTCTTT. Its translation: CASRPESGTNTEAFF.

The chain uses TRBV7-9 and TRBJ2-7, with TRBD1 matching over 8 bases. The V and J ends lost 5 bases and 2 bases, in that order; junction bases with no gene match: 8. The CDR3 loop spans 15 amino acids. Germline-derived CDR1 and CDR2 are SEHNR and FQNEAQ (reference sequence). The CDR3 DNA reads TGTGCCAGCAGCCCTTACGACAGGGGAGCCTACGAGCAGTACTTC. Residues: CASSPYDRGAYEQYF.

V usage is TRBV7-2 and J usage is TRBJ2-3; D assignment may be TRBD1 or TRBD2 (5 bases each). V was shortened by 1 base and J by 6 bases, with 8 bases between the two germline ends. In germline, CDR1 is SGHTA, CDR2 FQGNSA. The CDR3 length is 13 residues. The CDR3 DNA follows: TGTGCCAGCAGCTTAGTATGGGGGGATACGCAGTATTTT. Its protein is CASSLVWGDTQYF.

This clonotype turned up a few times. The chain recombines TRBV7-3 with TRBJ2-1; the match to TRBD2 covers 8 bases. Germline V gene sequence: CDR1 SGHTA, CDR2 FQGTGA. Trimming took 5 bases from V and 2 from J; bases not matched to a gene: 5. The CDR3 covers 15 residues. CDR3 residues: CASSLGTRPYNEQFF. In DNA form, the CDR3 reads TGTGCCAGCAGCCTCGGGACTAGACCCTACAATGAGCAGTTCTTC. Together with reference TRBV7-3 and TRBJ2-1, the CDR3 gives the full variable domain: GAGVSQTPSNKVTEKGKYVELRCDPISGHTALYWYRQSLGQGPEFLIYFQGTGAADDSGLPNDRFFAVRPEGSVSTLKIQRTERGDSAVYLCASSLGTRPYNEQFFGPGTRLTVL.

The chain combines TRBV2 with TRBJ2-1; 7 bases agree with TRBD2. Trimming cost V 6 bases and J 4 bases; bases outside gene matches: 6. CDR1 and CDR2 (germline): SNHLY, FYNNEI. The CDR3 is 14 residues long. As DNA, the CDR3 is TGTGCCAGCAGGCCCGGGGAGGGGTACAATGAGCAGTTCTTC. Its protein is CASRPGEGYNEQFF. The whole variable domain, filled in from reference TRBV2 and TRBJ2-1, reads EPEVTQTPSHQVTQMGQEVILRCVPISNHLYFYWYRQILGQKVEFLVSFYNNEISEKSEIFDDQFSVERPDGSNFTLKIRSTKLEDSAMYFCASRPGEGYNEQFFGPGTRLTVL.

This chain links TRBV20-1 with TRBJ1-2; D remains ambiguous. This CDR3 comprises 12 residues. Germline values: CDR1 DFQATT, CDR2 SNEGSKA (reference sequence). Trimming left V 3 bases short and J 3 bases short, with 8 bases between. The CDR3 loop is CSASKVDYGYTF. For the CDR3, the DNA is TGCAGTGCTAGTAAGGTGGACTATGGCTACACCTTC.

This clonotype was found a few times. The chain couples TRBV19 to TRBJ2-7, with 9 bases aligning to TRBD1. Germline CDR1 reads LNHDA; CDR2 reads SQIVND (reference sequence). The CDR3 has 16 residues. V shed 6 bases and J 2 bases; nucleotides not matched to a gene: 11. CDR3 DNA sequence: TGTGCCAGTAGCTTAGTCGGACAGGGGTCCACCTACGAGCAGTACTTC. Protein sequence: CASSLVGQGSTYEQYF. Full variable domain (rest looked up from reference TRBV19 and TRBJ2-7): DGGITQSPKYLFRKEGQNVTLSCEQNLNHDAMYWYRQDPGQGLRLIYYSQIVNDFQKGDIAEGYSVSREKKESFPLTVTSAQKNPTAFYLCASSLVGQGSTYEQYFGPGTRLTVT.

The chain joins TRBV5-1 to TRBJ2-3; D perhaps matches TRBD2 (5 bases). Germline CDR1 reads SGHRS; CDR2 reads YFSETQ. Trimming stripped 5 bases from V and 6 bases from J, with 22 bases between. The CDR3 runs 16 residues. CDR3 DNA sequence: TGCGCCAGCAGTCCTCAGGCTAGCAGCGGTGGGGATACGCAGTATTTT. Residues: CASSPQASSGGDTQYF.

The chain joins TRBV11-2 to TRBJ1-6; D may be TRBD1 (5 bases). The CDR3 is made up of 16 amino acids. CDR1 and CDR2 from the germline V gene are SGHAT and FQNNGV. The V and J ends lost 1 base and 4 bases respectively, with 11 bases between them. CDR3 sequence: CASSLVAGKYNSPLHF. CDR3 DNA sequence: TGTGCCAGCAGCTTAGTCGCAGGGAAGTATAATTCACCCCTCCACTTT.

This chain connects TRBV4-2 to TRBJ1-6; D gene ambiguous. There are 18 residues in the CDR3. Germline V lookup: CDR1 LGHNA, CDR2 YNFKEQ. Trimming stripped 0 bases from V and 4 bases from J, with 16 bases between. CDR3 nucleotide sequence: TGTGCCAGCAGCCAAGATGGATCAGGTCGAGGGTATAATTCACCCCTCCACTTT. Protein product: CASSQDGSGRGYNSPLHF.

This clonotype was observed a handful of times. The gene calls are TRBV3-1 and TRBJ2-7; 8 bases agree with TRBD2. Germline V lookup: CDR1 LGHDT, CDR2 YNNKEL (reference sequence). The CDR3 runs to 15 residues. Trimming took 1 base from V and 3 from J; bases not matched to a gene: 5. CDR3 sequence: CASSQVYRGGYEQYF. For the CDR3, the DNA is TGTGCCAGCAGCCAAGTCTACCGGGGGGGCTACGAGCAGTACTTC.

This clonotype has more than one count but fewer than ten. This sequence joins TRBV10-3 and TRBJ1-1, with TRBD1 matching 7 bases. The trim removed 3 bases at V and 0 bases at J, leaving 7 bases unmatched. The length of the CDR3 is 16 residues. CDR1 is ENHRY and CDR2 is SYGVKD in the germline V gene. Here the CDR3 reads CAISEGRQGMNTEAFF. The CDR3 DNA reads TGTGCCATCAGTGAAGGAAGACAGGGAATGAACACTGAAGCTTTCTTT.

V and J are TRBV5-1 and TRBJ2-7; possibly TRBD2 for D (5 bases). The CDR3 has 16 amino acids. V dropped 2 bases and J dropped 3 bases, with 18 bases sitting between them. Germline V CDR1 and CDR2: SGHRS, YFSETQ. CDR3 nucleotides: TGCGCCAGCAGCTTTTCGGCGGGTTCGGGGAGCTACGAGCAGTACTTC. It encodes CASSFSAGSGSYEQYF.